Below are 15 T cell receptor beta chains sequenced from a single sample in a study of blood T cell repertoires in COVID-19. Using immunoSEQ multiplex PCR, the repertoire was profiled, and TCRdb retains in-frame clones only, with some absent. Of about 160,000 clones listed, around 92% are singletons. Sequencing was done on a sample of peripheral blood. The receptors here all came from a man aged 55-75 years with acute or convalescent COVID-19.

The CDR3 sequence is CASSSKSGLNTGELFF. The CDR3 DNA reads as TGTGCCAGCAGCTCAAAAAGCGGGCTGAACACCGGGGAGCTGTTTTTT. The genes are TRBV7-9 and TRBJ2-2, with a weak D call TRBD2 (6 bases). This CDR3 region has 16 residues. The V and J ends lost 4 bases and 1 base respectively, with 13 bases between them. From germline, CDR1 is SEHNR and CDR2 FQNEAQ (reference sequence).

This chain links TRBV5-1 with TRBJ2-5, with D perhaps matching TRBD1 (6 bases). CDR1 and CDR2 (germline): SGHRS, YFSETQ. The germline V and J ends were trimmed by 3 bases and 2 bases, with 11 bases remaining between them. This CDR3 region has 14 residues. This CDR3 reads CASSWGQGQETQYF. The CDR3 DNA sequence: TGCGCCAGCAGCTGGGGGCAGGGGCAAGAGACCCAGTACTTC.

Here the CDR3 DNA reads TGTGCCAGTATTACGACAGGCCCAACCTTTAATGAAAAACTGTTTTTT. Amino acids: CASITTGPTFNEKLFF. This chain connects TRBV19 to TRBJ1-4; D perhaps matches TRBD1 (6 bases). The CDR3 contains 16 residues. The V gene's germline CDR1 is LNHDA and CDR2 SQIVND (reference sequence). Trimming shortened V by 7 bases and J by 4 bases, and 19 bases separated the two germline ends.

This clone was counted once. The chain recombines TRBV2 with TRBJ2-1, with 9 nucleotides matching TRBD1. Trimming took 8 bases from V and 5 from J; bases not matched to a gene: 7. Germline lookup yields CDR1 SNHLY and CDR2 FYNNEI. The CDR3 has 14 residues. This CDR3 is CASPRDRDDNEQFF. DNA for the CDR3: TGTGCCAGCCCTAGGGACAGGGACGACAATGAGCAGTTCTTC. The full variable domain, completed using reference TRBV2 and TRBJ2-1, is EPEVTQTPSHQVTQMGQEVILRCVPISNHLYFYWYRQILGQKVEFLVSFYNNEISEKSEIFDDQFSVERPDGSNFTLKIRSTKLEDSAMYFCASPRDRDDNEQFFGPGTRLTVL.

This chain connects TRBV5-1 to TRBJ2-2; TRBD1 is a possible D gene (5 bases). Between the trimmed V and J ends, which lost 2 bases and 0 bases, there was a span of 8 bases. The CDR3 contains 15 residues. The germline V gene encodes CDR1 SGHRS and CDR2 YFSETQ. The CDR3 DNA is TGCGCCAGCAGCTTTGGACATACGAACACCGGGGAGCTGTTTTTT. Translating it yields CASSFGHTNTGELFF.

This rearrangement joins TRBV3-1 (or the pseudogene TRBV3-2) to TRBJ1-2; maybe TRBD1 (6 bases). V shed 4 bases and J shed 9 bases, with 12 bases lying between them. The CDR3 is made up of 12 amino acids. Germline V lookup: CDR1 LGHDT, CDR2 YNNKEL (reference sequence). CDR3 DNA: TGTGCCAGCAGCCTCGAGGACAGTCGCTACACCTTC. It yields the protein CASSLEDSRYTF.

The chain couples TRBV6-2 or TRBV6-3 to TRBJ1-1, with TRBD1 matching over 8 bases. The CDR3 length is 11 residues. The V gene end was trimmed by 6 bases and the J gene end by 12 bases; junction bases not matched to a gene: 6. Germline CDR1 is MNHEY and CDR2 is SVGEGT. The CDR3 DNA follows: TGTGCCAGCAGCCTTGGACAGGGAACTTTCTTT. It is translated as CASSLGQGTFF.

The chain employs TRBV7-2 and TRBJ1-5; 8 positions agree with TRBD1. The CDR3 is made up of 14 amino acids. J gave up 10 bases and V 3 bases, and 8 bases lay outside the gene matches. Germline V gene data show CDR1 as SGHTA and CDR2 as FQGNSA. The CDR3 nucleotides are TGTGCCAGCAGCTTCACTGGACAGGGTGCTCCCCAGCATTTT. Its protein product is CASSFTGQGAPQHF. Filled out from reference TRBV7-2 and TRBJ1-5, the complete variable domain reads GAGVSQSPSNKVTEKGKDVELRCDPISGHTALYWYRQSLGQGLEFLIYFQGNSAPDKSGLPSDRFSAERTGGSVSTLTIQRTQQEDSAVYLCASSFTGQGAPQHFGDGTRLSIL.

The chain carries TRBV7-2 and TRBJ1-2; 10 bases line up with TRBD1. The germline CDR1 and CDR2 sequences are SGHTA and FQGNSA. CDR3 length: 16 amino acids. The trim removed 0 bases at V and 4 bases at J, leaving 5 bases unmatched. The CDR3 protein is CASSLAGTGAPYGYTF. In nucleotides, the CDR3 is TGTGCCAGCAGCTTAGCCGGGACAGGGGCACCCTATGGCTACACCTTC.

The V gene is TRBV18, the J gene TRBJ1-2, with a possible D match to TRBD1 (5 bases). In germline, CDR1 is KGHSH, CDR2 LQKENI. V was cut by 0 bases and J by 6 bases, with 11 bases left in between. The CDR3 extends over 14 amino acids. The CDR3 reads CASSPPFRADGYTF. For the CDR3, the DNA is TGTGCCAGCTCACCACCGTTCAGGGCAGATGGCTACACCTTC.

This clone showed up just a few times. The chain combines TRBV15 with TRBJ2-2; possibly TRBD1 for D (6 bases). The CDR3 extends over 16 amino acids. CDR1 is LNHNV and CDR2 is YYDKDF in the germline V gene (reference sequence). V was shortened by 1 base and J by 5 bases, with 14 bases between the two germline ends. CDR3 DNA: TGTGCCACCAGCAGAGTAGGCAGGGGAAGGACCGGGGAGCTGTTTTTT. Protein sequence: CATSRVGRGRTGELFF.

This clone turned up a few times. The DNA is omitted, as the CDR3 cannot be located on it reliably, and the CDR3 follows TCRdb's listing. The V and J genes are TRBV6-5 and TRBJ1-1; TRBD1, as called in the table, went unchecked against the DNA. Germline loops: CDR1 MNHEY, CDR2 SVGAGI. Inclusive of both ends, the CDR3 amounts to 15 amino acids. The CDR3 spells CASSSSDRGNTEAFF.

The V call is TRBV5-6, the J call TRBJ2-3; D might be TRBD2 (6 bases). The germline V and J ends were trimmed by 1 base and 4 bases, with 19 bases remaining between them. The CDR3 consists of 17 residues. From germline, CDR1 is SGHDT and CDR2 YYEEEE. CDR3 nucleotide sequence: TGTGCCAGCAGCTTGATCGGGGCGGGGAAGTTTTCAGATACGCAGTATTTT. Protein sequence: CASSLIGAGKFSDTQYF.

The V call is TRBV6-6, the J call TRBJ1-4; 12 bases are a match to TRBD1. With 2 bases clipped from V and 4 bases from J, the junction kept 2 bases outside the gene matches. The CDR3 covers 16 residues. Germline lookup yields CDR1 MNHNY and CDR2 SVGAGI (reference sequence). Here the CDR3 DNA reads TGTGCCAGCAGTTACGGGACAGGGGGCCGTAATGAAAAACTGTTTTTT. It yields the protein CASSYGTGGRNEKLFF.

This sequence joins TRBV7-9 and TRBJ2-7, with 12 bases lining up with TRBD1. The J segment lost 6 bases and the V segment lost 2 bases, leaving 2 bases of the junction unmatched. CDR1 is SEHNR and CDR2 is FQNEAQ in the germline V gene (reference sequence). CDR3 length: 14 residues. CDR3 nucleotides: TGTGCCAGCAGCTTAAGGGACAGGGGGCTCGAGCAGTACTTC. Protein product: CASSLRDRGLEQYF.